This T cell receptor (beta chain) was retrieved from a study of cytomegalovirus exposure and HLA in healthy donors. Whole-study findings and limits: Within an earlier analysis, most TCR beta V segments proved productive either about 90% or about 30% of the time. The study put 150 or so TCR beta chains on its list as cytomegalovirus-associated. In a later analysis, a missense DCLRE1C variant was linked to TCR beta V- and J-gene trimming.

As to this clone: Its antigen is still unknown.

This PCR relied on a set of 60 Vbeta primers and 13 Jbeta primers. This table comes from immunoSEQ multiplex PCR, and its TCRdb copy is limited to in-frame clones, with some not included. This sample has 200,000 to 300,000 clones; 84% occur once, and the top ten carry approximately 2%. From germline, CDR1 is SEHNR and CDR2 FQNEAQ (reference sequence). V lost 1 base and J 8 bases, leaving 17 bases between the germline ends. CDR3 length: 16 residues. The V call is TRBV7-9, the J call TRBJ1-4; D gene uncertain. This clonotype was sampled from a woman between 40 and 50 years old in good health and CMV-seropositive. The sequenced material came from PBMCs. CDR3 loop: CASSLGEAPVWEKLFF. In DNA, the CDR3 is TGTGCCAGCAGCTTAGGGGAGGCCCCTGTTTGGGAAAAACTGTTTTTT.